These 28 T cell receptor beta chains were sequenced from one sample in a study of T-cell memory formation after mild COVID-19. TCRdb re-called the 5' RACE reads through MiXCR, storing one row per CDR3 protein. The sample lists 150,000 to 200,000 distinct CDR3 sequences, 16% occurring once. Sequences were obtained from PBMCs or a T cell subset sorted from them (not recorded which). All receptors derive from an adult woman who had mild COVID-19 (a few samples of this study predate the infection). Cell type and time point are not known.

This clonotype was seen a handful of times. J is TRBJ2-2 and V is TRBV11-2, with 10 bases that match TRBD2. Trimming removed 6 bases from V and 2 bases from J; junction bases left unmatched: 6. The CDR3 is 16 residues long. Per germline, CDR1 SGHAT and CDR2 FQNNGV. CDR3 nucleotides: TGTGCCAGCAGAGCCGGGACTAGCGTTAACACCGGGGAGCTGTTTTTT. The encoded protein is CASRAGTSVNTGELFF.

The chain is built from TRBV9 and TRBJ2-1, with 12 bases matching TRBD2. This CDR3 is 16 amino acids long. Losses at the gene ends were 0 bases for V and 3 bases for J; bases not matched to a gene: 1. The germline gives CDR1 SGDLS, CDR2 YYNGEE. CDR3 protein: CASSVATSGGYNEQFF. The CDR3 DNA follows: TGTGCCAGCAGCGTAGCGACTAGCGGGGGCTACAATGAGCAGTTCTTC.

This clonotype was observed many times. The V gene is TRBV7-9, the J gene TRBJ2-3; 11 positions match TRBD1. The germline V gene encodes CDR1 SEHNR and CDR2 FQNEAQ (reference sequence). V gave up 5 bases and J gave up 6 bases; unmatched junction bases: 7. The CDR3 spans 15 residues. The CDR3 sequence is CASSPRTGGADTQYF. The CDR3 nucleotides are TGTGCCAGCAGCCCGAGGACAGGGGGCGCGGATACGCAGTATTTT. The complete variable domain, with remaining parts taken from reference TRBV7-9 and TRBJ2-3, reads DTGVSQNPRHKITKRGQNVTFRCDPISEHNRLYWYRQTLGQGPEFLTYFQNEAQLEKSRLLSDRFSAERPKGSFSTLEIQRTEQGDSAMYLCASSPRTGGADTQYFGPGTRLTVL.

The rearrangement joins TRBV3-1 to TRBJ1-1, with unresolved D. CDR1 and CDR2 (germline): LGHDT, YNNKEL (reference sequence). The CDR3 loop spans 12 amino acids. V was trimmed by 4 bases and J by 7 bases, leaving 10 bases between them. In DNA, the CDR3 is TGTGCCAGCAGCCCCAGCGAAGGTGAAGCTTTCTTT. This translates into CASSPSEGEAFF.

The chain uses TRBV18 and TRBJ1-1; TRBD1 matches 11 bases. The V gene end was trimmed by 3 bases and the J gene end by 5 bases; junction bases not matched to a gene: 5. This CDR3 comprises 15 residues. Germline-derived CDR1 and CDR2 are KGHSH and LQKENI. The CDR3 DNA is TGTGCCAGCTCACCGGGACAGGGGGAGAGAACTGAAGCTTTCTTT. This encodes CASSPGQGERTEAFF.

The chain joins TRBV19 to TRBJ2-3; 10 bases fit TRBD2. Germline V CDR1 and CDR2: LNHDA, SQIVND (reference sequence). The CDR3 has 15 amino acids. Unmatched junction bases numbered 6, after V lost 7 bases and J lost 2 bases. CDR3 sequence: CASTVGLADTDTQYF. DNA of the CDR3: TGTGCCAGTACCGTCGGACTAGCGGACACAGATACGCAGTATTTT.

This rearrangement joins TRBV4-2 to TRBJ2-1; 15 bases agree with TRBD2. CDR3 length: 17 amino acids. Losses at the gene ends were 4 bases for V and 8 bases for J; bases not matched to a gene: 9. Germline V gene lookup returns CDR1 LGHNA and CDR2 YNFKEQ. The CDR3 protein is CASSLGGLAGGWDEQFF. CDR3 bases: TGTGCCAGCAGCCTAGGGGGACTAGCGGGAGGATGGGATGAGCAGTTCTTC.

A few counts support this clonotype. This rearrangement joins TRBV5-1 to TRBJ2-3; D might be TRBD2 (6 bases). This CDR3 contains 15 residues. V lost 7 bases and J 0 bases, leaving 15 bases between the germline ends. The V gene's germline CDR1 is SGHRS and CDR2 YFSETQ. As DNA, the CDR3 is TGCGCCAGCCGGGACGGAGGGACTAGCACAGATACGCAGTATTTT. Its protein is CASRDGGTSTDTQYF.

In its sample, this clonotype was seen a few times. This chain uses TRBV5-6 with TRBJ2-5; no clear D. The length of the CDR3 is 14 residues. Trimming cost V 3 bases and J 2 bases, with 11 bases left between them. Germline V lookup: CDR1 SGHDT, CDR2 YYEEEE. The CDR3 loop is CASSSVAGQETQYF. The CDR3 nucleotides are TGTGCCAGCAGCTCCGTAGCCGGGCAAGAGACCCAGTACTTC.

A few counts support this clonotype. The V call is TRBV6-5, the J call TRBJ1-2; no clear D. V lost 2 bases and J lost 4, with 11 bases in between. CDR3 length: 14 residues. Germline CDR1 reads MNHEY; CDR2 reads SVGAGI. The CDR3, as DNA: TGTGCCAGCAGTTACAGGAGGATCGGCTATGGCTACACCTTC. This sequence encodes CASSYRRIGYGYTF.

This clonotype was seen many times. The junction differs from germline at one of its ends, possibly a read error. The chain has TRBV5-5 and TRBJ2-3; 7 bases align to TRBD1. In germline, CDR1 is SGHKS, CDR2 YYEKEE (reference sequence). CDR3 size: 14 residues. CDR3 in DNA: TGTGCCACCAGCTTAGGGGGCGACACAGATACGCAGTATTTT. Translation gives CATSLGGDTDTQYF.

The CDR3 sequence: CSVGQGGNQPQHF. The CDR3 nucleotides are TGCAGCGTTGGACAGGGGGGCAATCAGCCCCAGCATTTT. The chain has TRBV29-1 and TRBJ1-5; 9 bases are a match to TRBD1. The germline CDR1 and CDR2 sequences are SQVTM and ANQGSEA. This CDR3 is 13 amino acids long. Trimming at V came to 4 bases and at J to 2 bases, leaving 0 bases not matched to a gene.

This clonotype was counted a few times. This sequence joins TRBV6-5 and TRBJ1-5; D may be TRBD1 (5 bases). The CDR3 extends over 17 amino acids. CDR1 is MNHEY and CDR2 is SVGAGI in the germline V gene. Trimming shortened V by 7 bases and J by 4 bases, and 23 bases separated the two germline ends. The CDR3 is CASTPTLGATQNQPQHF. The CDR3 DNA sequence: TGTGCCAGCACCCCAACTCTAGGGGCGACACAGAATCAGCCCCAGCATTTT.

The chain uses TRBV7-6 and TRBJ2-7; D tentatively reads TRBD1 or TRBD2 (5 bases each). Germline V lookup: CDR1 SGHVS, CDR2 FNYEAQ. The CDR3 consists of 12 residues. V was trimmed by 4 bases and J by 6 bases, leaving 10 bases between them. CDR3 bases: TGTGCCAGCAGCTCCGGGGCTCGCGAGCAGTACTTC. Its protein is CASSSGAREQYF.

There are a few counts of this clonotype. V is TRBV5-4 and J is TRBJ2-1; 13 bases line up with TRBD2. V shed 4 bases and J 6 bases; nucleotides not matched to a gene: 10. This CDR3 is 17 amino acids long. The germline gives CDR1 SGHNT, CDR2 YYREEE (reference sequence). The CDR3 loop is CASSAPGLAGRRNEQFF. The CDR3 coding sequence is TGTGCCAGCAGCGCACCGGGACTAGCGGGAAGGCGCAATGAGCAGTTCTTC.

J is TRBJ2-7 and V is TRBV7-9, with TRBD2 identical over 8 bases. There are 15 residues in the CDR3. Germline CDR1 reads SEHNR; CDR2 reads FQNEAQ (reference sequence). The trim removed 5 bases at V and 12 bases at J, leaving 18 bases unmatched. The CDR3: CASSDPRHGGGIPYF. The CDR3 nucleotides are TGTGCCAGCAGCGATCCCCGACACGGGGGGGGTATTCCGTACTTC.

This clonotype was seen a few times. The CDR3 reads CASSAATGAKNIQYF. CDR3 sequence (DNA): TGTGCCAGCAGCGCCGCTACAGGGGCCAAAAACATTCAGTACTTC. The chain joins TRBV7-9 to TRBJ2-4; the D gene is possibly TRBD1 (6 bases). Trimming cost V 5 bases and J 1 base, with 12 bases left between them. Germline V gene data show CDR1 as SEHNR and CDR2 as FQNEAQ (reference sequence). The length of the CDR3 is 15 residues.

The chain is built from TRBV20-1 and TRBJ1-3; 7 nucleotides line up with TRBD1. After removal of 0 bases from V and 2 bases from J, the junction contained 4 bases not matched to a gene. The CDR3 runs 15 residues. The germline V gene has CDR1 DFQATT and CDR2 SNEGSKA (reference sequence). In DNA, the CDR3 is TGCAGTGCTAGAGATTGGGGGACAGCTGGAAACACCATATATTTT. Translated, it gives CSARDWGTAGNTIYF.

Written as DNA, the CDR3 is TGTGCCAGCGCCTCGATGAACACTGAAGCTTTCTTT. It specifies CASASMNTEAFF. V usage is TRBV27 and J usage is TRBJ1-1; no clear D gene. The CDR3 runs 12 residues. Per the germline V gene, CDR1 is MNHEY and CDR2 is SMNVEV (reference sequence). The V end lost 8 bases, the J end lost 0 bases, and 7 bases lay between the germline ends.

This clonotype was picked up a small number of times. J is TRBJ1-1 and V is TRBV5-1, with 7 bases aligning to TRBD1. CDR3 length: 16 residues. Germline values: CDR1 SGHRS, CDR2 YFSETQ. Losses at the gene ends were 0 bases for V and 5 bases for J; bases not matched to a gene: 10. The CDR3 DNA reads TGCGCCAGCAGCTTGGTCGTGCGGACAGGTGGTACTGAAGCTTTCTTT. It is translated as CASSLVVRTGGTEAFF.

The chain employs TRBV24-1 and TRBJ2-7, with 8 positions matching TRBD1. V dropped 5 bases and J dropped 4; count of bases not matched to a gene: 6. Germline values: CDR1 KGHDR, CDR2 SFDVKD. CDR3 length equals 14 residues. The CDR3, as DNA: TGTGCCACCAGTGCCTCGACAGGGGTGTACGAGCAGTACTTC. Residues: CATSASTGVYEQYF.

The chain joins TRBV28 to TRBJ2-7; D tentatively reads TRBD1 or TRBD2 (5 bases each). CDR3 length: 16 amino acids. Germline assignment: CDR1 MDHEN and CDR2 SYDVKM. Trimming stripped 5 bases from V and 4 bases from J, with 21 bases between. CDR3 in DNA: TGTGCCAGCAGTCCACCAACAGGCGTGGGGGTATACGAGCAGTACTTC. It specifies CASSPPTGVGVYEQYF.

This clonotype has only a few counts. The chain carries TRBV6-2 or TRBV6-3 and TRBJ2-1; 8 bases are a match to TRBD1. Germline lookup yields CDR1 MNHEY and CDR2 SVGEGT. CDR3 size: 18 residues. The V and J ends lost 6 bases and 0 bases, in that order; junction bases with no gene match: 13. The CDR3 here is CASSLLWTGQSSYNEQFF. DNA of the CDR3: TGTGCCAGCAGCCTACTCTGGACAGGGCAGAGCTCCTACAATGAGCAGTTCTTC.

This clonotype occurred a few times. The chain carries TRBV5-1 and TRBJ2-3; TRBD2 agrees at 9 bases. This CDR3 contains 15 residues. Germline V lookup: CDR1 SGHRS, CDR2 YFSETQ. After removal of 4 bases from V and 7 bases from J, the junction contained 10 bases not matched to a gene. The CDR3 sequence: CASSAAGTSSHTQYF. DNA of the CDR3: TGCGCCAGCAGCGCAGCCGGGACTAGCTCGCATACGCAGTATTTT.

This clonotype was picked up many times. This chain connects TRBV27 to TRBJ2-2; 15 nucleotides line up with TRBD2. The CDR3 runs to 18 residues. V trimming: 5 bases; J trimming: 5 bases; junction bases outside the gene matches: 9. CDR1 is MNHEY and CDR2 is SMNVEV in the germline V gene (reference sequence). DNA of the CDR3: TGTGCCAGCAGTATGCCGGGACTAGCGGGAGGAGGGACCGGGGAGCTGTTTTTT. Translation: CASSMPGLAGGGTGELFF.

This clonotype was seen more than once but under ten times. This chain uses TRBV7-9 with TRBJ2-1, with 8 bases fitting TRBD2. This CDR3 comprises 17 residues. Germline CDR1 reads SEHNR; CDR2 reads FQNEAQ (reference sequence). The trim removed 1 base at V and 5 bases at J, leaving 10 bases unmatched. CDR3 bases: TGTGCCAGCAGCTTAGTCGCGGGAGGCGGATCCGACAATGAGCAGTTCTTC. This gives the protein CASSLVAGGGSDNEQFF.

This clonotype was counted between two and nine times. V usage is TRBV6-6 and J usage is TRBJ2-4; the D gene could be TRBD1 or TRBD2 (5 bases each). Germline CDR1 and CDR2: MNHNY and SVGAGI (reference sequence). This CDR3 comprises 16 residues. Between the trimmed V and J ends, which lost 4 bases and 0 bases, there was a span of 13 bases. This CDR3 reads CASSSSRDGAKNIQYF. CDR3 sequence (DNA): TGTGCCAGCAGTTCTAGCAGGGATGGAGCCAAAAACATTCAGTACTTC.

J is TRBJ2-7 and V is TRBV20-1; 8 bases line up with TRBD1. Germline V gene lookup returns CDR1 DFQATT and CDR2 SNEGSKA (reference sequence). The CDR3 is 15 residues long. The V segment lost 5 bases and the J segment 2 bases; nucleotides outside the gene matches: 11. The CDR3 here is CSAGNRDRWTYEQYF. The DNA for the CDR3 is TGCAGTGCTGGAAACCGGGACAGGTGGACCTACGAGCAGTACTTC.